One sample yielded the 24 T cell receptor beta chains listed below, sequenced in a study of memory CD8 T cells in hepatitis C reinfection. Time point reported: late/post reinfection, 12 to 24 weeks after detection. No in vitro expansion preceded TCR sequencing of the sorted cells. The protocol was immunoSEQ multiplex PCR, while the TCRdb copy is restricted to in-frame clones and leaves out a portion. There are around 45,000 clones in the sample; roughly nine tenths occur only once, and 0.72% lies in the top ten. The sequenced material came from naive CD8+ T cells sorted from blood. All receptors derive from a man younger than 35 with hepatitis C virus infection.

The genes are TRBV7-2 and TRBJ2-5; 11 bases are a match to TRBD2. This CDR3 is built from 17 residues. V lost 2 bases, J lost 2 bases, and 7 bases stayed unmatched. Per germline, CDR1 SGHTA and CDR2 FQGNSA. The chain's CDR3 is CASSLLLAGENQETQYF. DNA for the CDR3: TGTGCCAGCAGCTTATTACTAGCGGGGGAAAATCAAGAGACCCAGTACTTC.

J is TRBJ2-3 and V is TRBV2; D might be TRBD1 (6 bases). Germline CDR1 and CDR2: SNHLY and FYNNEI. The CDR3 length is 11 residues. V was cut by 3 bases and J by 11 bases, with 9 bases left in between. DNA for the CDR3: TGTGCCAGCAGTGAGGGGGCGGAGCAGTATTTT. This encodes CASSEGAEQYF.

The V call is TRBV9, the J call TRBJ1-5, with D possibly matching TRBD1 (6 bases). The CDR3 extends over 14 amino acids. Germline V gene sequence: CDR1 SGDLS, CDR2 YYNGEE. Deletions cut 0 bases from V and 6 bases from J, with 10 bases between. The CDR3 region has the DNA TGTGCCAGCAGCGTAGGAGGGGGAACTCAGCCCCAGCATTTT. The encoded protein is CASSVGGGTQPQHF.

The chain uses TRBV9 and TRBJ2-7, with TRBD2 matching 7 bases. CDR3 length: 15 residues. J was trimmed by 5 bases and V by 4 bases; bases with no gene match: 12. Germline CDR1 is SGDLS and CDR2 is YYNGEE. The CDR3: CASSPPMGGRDEQYF. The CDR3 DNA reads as TGTGCCAGCAGCCCTCCCATGGGGGGGAGGGACGAGCAGTACTTC.

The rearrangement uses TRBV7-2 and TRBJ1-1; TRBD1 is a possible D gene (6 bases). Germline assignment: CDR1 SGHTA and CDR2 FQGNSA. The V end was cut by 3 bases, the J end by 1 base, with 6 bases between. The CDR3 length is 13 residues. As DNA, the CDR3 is TGTGCCAGCAGCTTGACAGGGAACACTGAAGCTTTCTTT. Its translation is CASSLTGNTEAFF.

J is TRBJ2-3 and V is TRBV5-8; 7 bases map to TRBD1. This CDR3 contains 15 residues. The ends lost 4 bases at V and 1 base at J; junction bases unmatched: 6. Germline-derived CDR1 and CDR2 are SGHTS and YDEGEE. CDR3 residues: CASSPRTGRTDTQYF. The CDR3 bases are TGTGCCAGCAGCCCGAGGACAGGCCGCACAGATACGCAGTATTTT.

CDR3 sequence reads: CASSVGSYSNQPQHF. CDR3 DNA: TGTGCCAGCAGCGTAGGTAGTTATAGCAATCAGCCCCAGCATTTT. The chain combines TRBV9 with TRBJ1-5; no clear D. CDR3 size: 15 residues. Germline lookup yields CDR1 SGDLS and CDR2 YYNGEE. Trimming cost V 0 bases and J 0 bases, with 7 bases left between them.

CDR3 protein: CASSSSGDRYNSPLHF. CDR3 in DNA: TGTGCCAGCAGTTCTTCAGGGGATAGGTATAATTCACCCCTCCACTTT. The chain joins TRBV28 to TRBJ1-6; D may be TRBD1 (6 bases). This CDR3 is 16 amino acids long. Germline V gene sequence: CDR1 MDHEN, CDR2 SYDVKM. V was cut by 4 bases and J by 4 bases, with 14 bases left in between.

The CDR3 region has the DNA TGCAGCGTCTTTAAAACACAGGGGGACTCAGATGGCTACACCTTC. Its protein product is CSVFKTQGDSDGYTF. This chain links TRBV29-1 with TRBJ1-2; 8 bases match TRBD1. The CDR3 is 15 residues long. V shed 6 bases and J 6 bases; nucleotides not matched to a gene: 15. Germline V gene data show CDR1 as SQVTM and CDR2 as ANQGSEA.

The chain's CDR3 is CASGGAEGYTF. The CDR3 DNA sequence: TGTGCCAGCGGGGGGGCGGAAGGCTACACCTTC. J is TRBJ1-2 and V is TRBV6-5, with D perhaps matching TRBD1 (6 bases). V gave up 8 bases and J gave up 8 bases, with 12 bases separating them. The CDR3 consists of 11 residues. The germline V gene has CDR1 MNHEY and CDR2 SVGAGI.

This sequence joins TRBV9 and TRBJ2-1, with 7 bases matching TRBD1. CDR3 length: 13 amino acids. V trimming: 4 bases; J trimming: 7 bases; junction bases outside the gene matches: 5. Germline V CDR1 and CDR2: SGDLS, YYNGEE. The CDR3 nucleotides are TGTGCCAGCAGCTATGGGACAGAAAATGAGCAGTTCTTC. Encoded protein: CASSYGTENEQFF.

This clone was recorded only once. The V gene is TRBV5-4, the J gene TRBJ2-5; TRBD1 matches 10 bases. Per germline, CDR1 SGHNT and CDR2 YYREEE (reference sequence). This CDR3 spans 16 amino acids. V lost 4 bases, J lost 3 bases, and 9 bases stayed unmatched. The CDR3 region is CASSLPGQGLKETQYF. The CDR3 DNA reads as TGTGCCAGCAGCCTGCCGGGACAGGGGTTAAAAGAGACCCAGTACTTC.

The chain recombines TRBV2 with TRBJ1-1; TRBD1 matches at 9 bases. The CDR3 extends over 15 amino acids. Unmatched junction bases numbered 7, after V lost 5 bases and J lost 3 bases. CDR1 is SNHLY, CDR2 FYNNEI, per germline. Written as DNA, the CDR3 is TGTGCCAGCAGTCCGGGACAGGGACTTTACACTGAAGCTTTCTTT. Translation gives CASSPGQGLYTEAFF.

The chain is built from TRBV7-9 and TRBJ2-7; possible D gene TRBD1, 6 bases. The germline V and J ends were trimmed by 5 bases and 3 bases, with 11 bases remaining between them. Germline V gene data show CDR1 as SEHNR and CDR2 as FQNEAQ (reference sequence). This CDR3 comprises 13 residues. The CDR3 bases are TGTGCCAGCAGCCCCGGACAGCTCTACGAGCAGTACTTC. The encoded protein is CASSPGQLYEQYF. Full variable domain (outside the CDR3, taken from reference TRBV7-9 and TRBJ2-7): DTGVSQNPRHKITKRGQNVTFRCDPISEHNRLYWYRQTLGQGPEFLTYFQNEAQLEKSRLLSDRFSAERPKGSFSTLEIQRTEQGDSAMYLCASSPGQLYEQYFGPGTRLTVT.

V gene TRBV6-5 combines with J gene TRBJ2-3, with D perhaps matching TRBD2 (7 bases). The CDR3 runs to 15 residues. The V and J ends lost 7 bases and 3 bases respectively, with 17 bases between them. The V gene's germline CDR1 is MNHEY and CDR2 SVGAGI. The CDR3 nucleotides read TGTGCCAGCACCTACGAAGGGGGAGGGACAGATACGCAGTATTTT. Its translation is CASTYEGGGTDTQYF.

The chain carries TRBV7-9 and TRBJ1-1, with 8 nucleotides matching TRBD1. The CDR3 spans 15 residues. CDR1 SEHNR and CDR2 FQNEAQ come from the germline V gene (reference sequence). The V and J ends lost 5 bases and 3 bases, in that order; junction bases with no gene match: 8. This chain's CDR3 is CASSLGQGRDTEAFF. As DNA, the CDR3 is TGTGCCAGCAGCCTAGGACAGGGAAGGGACACTGAAGCTTTCTTT.

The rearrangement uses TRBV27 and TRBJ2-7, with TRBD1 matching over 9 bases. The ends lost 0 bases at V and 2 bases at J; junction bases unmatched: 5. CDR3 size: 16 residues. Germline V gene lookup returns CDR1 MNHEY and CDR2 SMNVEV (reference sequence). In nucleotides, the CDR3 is TGTGCCAGCAGTTTATCGACGGGGGACAGGGCCTACGAGCAGTACTTC. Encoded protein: CASSLSTGDRAYEQYF.

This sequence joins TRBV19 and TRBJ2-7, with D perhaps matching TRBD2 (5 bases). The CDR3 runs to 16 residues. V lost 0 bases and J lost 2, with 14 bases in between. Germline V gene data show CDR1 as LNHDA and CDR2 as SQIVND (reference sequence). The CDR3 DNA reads TGTGCCAGTAGTATAGATCTTGGGAGTAACACCTACGAGCAGTACTTC. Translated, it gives CASSIDLGSNTYEQYF.

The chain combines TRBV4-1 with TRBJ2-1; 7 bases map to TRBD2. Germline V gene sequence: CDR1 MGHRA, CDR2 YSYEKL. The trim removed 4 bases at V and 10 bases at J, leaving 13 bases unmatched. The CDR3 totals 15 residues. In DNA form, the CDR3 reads TGCGCCAGCAGCCCCGCGGGGGAAGCGAATGGAGAGCAGTTCTTC. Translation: CASSPAGEANGEQFF.

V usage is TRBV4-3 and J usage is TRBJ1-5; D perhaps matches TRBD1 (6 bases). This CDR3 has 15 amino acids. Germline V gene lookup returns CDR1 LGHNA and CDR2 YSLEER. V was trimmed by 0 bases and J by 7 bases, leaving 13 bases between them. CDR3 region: CASSQDTGLRQPQHF. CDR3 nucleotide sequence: TGCGCCAGCAGCCAAGATACAGGGCTGCGGCAGCCCCAGCATTTT.

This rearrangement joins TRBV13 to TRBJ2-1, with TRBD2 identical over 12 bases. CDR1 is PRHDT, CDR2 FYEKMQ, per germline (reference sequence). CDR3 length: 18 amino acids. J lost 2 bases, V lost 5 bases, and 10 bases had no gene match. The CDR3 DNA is TGTGCCAGCAGCCCAGGACTAGCGGGGAGGAAAACCTACAATGAGCAGTTCTTC. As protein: CASSPGLAGRKTYNEQFF.

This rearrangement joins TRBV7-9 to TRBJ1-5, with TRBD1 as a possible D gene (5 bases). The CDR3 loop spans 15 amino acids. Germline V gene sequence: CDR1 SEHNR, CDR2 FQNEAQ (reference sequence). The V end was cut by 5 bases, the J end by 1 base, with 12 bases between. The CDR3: CASSPGGGSNQPQHF. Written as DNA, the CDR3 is TGTGCCAGCAGCCCTGGCGGGGGGAGCAATCAGCCCCAGCATTTT.

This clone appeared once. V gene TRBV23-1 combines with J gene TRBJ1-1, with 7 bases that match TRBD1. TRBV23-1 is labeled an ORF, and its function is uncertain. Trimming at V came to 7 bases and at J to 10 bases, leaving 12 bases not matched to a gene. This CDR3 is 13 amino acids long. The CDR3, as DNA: TGCGCCAGCATGCCTCAGGGGGTTCTTGCAGCTTTCTTT. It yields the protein CASMPQGVLAAFF.

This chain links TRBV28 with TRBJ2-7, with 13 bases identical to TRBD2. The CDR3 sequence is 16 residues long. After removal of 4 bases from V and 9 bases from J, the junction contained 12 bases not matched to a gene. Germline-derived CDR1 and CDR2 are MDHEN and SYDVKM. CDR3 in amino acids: CASSSSDGGLAGAQYV. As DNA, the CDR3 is TGTGCCAGCAGTTCCTCTGATGGTGGACTAGCGGGGGCGCAGTACGTC.